The following is a TCR beta chain sequence with its context. Trimming shortened V by 3 bases and J by 2 bases, and 8 bases separated the two germline ends. CDR1 is SGDLS, CDR2 YYNGEE, per germline. This CDR3 comprises 13 residues. The sample belongs to a study of control samples from healthy donors and cancer patients. Using immunoSEQ multiplex PCR, the repertoire was profiled, and TCRdb retains in-frame clones only, with some absent. In the table there are more than 95,000 clones, roughly 84% of which are singletons. This receptor was identified in a man aged 35 to 55 in good health. Sequenced material: blood. The V and J genes are TRBV9 and TRBJ2-5; D remains ambiguous. The CDR3 DNA reads TGTGCCAGCAGCGCGCCCGGGCAAGAGACCCAGTACTTC. Protein: CASSAPGQETQYF.